This TCR beta chain was identified in a study of CD8+CD57+ T cells in acquired aplastic anemia. About the study: Mean DNA quantity obtained from sorted CD4+ and CD8+ cells was about 3 ug.

The TCR beta profiling, which covered VDJ combination and CDR3 sequence, was carried out using genomic DNA as the template. TCRdb re-called the reads with MiXCR, one entry per CDR3 protein. The sample includes more than 150,000 distinct CDR3 sequences, 35% to 50% of them seen just once. As to this clonotype: Its specificity is unknown.

The germline V gene has CDR1 ENHRY and CDR2 SYGVKD. This CDR3 has 16 amino acids. V lost 0 bases and J lost 4; bases outside the gene matches: 5. Study-wide results and caveats: Patients and controls shared approximately 30 CD8+ CDR3 sequences.

Sequencing was performed on sorted CD4+, CD8+, or CD8+CD57+ T cells (not recorded which) from PBMCs. V and J are TRBV10-3 and TRBJ2-1; 8 bases fit TRBD2. The TCR originated in a human donor in good health. The CDR3 sequence is CAISESGLAGYNEQFF. The CDR3 DNA reads as TGTGCCATCAGTGAGTCCGGGCTAGCGGGTTACAATGAGCAGTTCTTC.